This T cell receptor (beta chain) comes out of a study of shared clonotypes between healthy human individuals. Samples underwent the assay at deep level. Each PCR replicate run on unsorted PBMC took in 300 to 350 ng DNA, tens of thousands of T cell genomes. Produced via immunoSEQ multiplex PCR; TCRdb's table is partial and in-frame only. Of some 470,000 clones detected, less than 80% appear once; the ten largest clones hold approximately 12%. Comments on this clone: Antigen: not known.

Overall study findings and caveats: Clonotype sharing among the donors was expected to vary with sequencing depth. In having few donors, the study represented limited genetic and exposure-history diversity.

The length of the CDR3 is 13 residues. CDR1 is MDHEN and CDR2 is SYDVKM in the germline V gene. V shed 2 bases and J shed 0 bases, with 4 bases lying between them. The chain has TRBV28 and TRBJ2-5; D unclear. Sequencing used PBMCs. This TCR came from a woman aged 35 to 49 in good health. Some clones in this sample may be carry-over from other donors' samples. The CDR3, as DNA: TGTGCCAGCAGTTTACCGCACCAAGAGACCCAGTACTTC. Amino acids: CASSLPHQETQYF.